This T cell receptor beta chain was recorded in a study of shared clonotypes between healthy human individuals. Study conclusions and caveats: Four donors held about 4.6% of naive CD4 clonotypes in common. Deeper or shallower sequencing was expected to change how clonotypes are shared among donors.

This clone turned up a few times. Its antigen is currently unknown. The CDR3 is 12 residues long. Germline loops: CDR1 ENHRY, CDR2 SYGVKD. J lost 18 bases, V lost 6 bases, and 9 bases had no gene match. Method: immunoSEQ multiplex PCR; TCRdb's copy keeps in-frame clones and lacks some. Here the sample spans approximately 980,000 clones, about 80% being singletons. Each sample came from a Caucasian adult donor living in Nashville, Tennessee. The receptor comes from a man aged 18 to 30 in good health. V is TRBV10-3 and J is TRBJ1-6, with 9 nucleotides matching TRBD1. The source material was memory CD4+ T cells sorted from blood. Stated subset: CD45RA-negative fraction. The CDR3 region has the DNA TGTGCCATCAGCACCCCGACAGGGGGATACCACTTT. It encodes CAISTPTGGYHF.